The 7 T cell receptor beta chains presented below share a single source sample, sequenced in a study of T-cell reconstitution after alpha-beta-depleted transplantation in children. The TCRbeta library incorporated unique molecular identifiers. TCRdb fed the PCR reads into MiXCR, producing one record per CDR3 protein. The sample records hundreds of thousands of distinct CDR3 sequences, over 25% being singletons. Sequencing used PBMCs from the stem cell graft donor, obtained from the stem cell graft. Receptors were obtained from a human donor who donated a stem cell graft to a child with aplastic anemia.

The chain employs TRBV11-1 and TRBJ1-5; 8 bases agree with TRBD1. V gave up 1 base and J gave up 7 bases; unmatched junction bases: 15. Germline V CDR1 and CDR2: SGHAT, FQDESV (reference sequence). This CDR3 region has 18 residues. The CDR3 nucleotides are TGTGCCAGCAGCTTAGAGCTCTCTGGCAGGGGGCATGGGCAGCCCCAGCATTTT. It specifies CASSLELSGRGHGQPQHF.

V is TRBV24-1 and J is TRBJ2-3, with 7 positions matching TRBD1. Trimming removed 3 bases from V and 4 bases from J; junction bases left unmatched: 6. This CDR3 spans 15 amino acids. Germline CDR1 is KGHDR and CDR2 is SFDVKD. The CDR3 sequence: CATSDPRQGPDTQYF. DNA of the CDR3: TGTGCCACCAGTGATCCCCGACAGGGCCCAGATACGCAGTATTTT.

This rearrangement joins TRBV18 to TRBJ1-5, with 9 bases identical to TRBD1. The CDR3 is 16 residues long. CDR1 is KGHSH and CDR2 is LQKENI in the germline V gene. V shed 2 bases, J shed 1 base, and the junction held 3 bases outside the gene matches. The CDR3 region is CASSPTGTGSNQPQHF. Here the CDR3 DNA reads TGTGCCAGCTCACCAACCGGGACAGGGAGCAATCAGCCCCAGCATTTT.

The J gene is TRBJ2-3, the V gene TRBV7-9; a possible D gene is TRBD2 (6 bases). Germline V lookup: CDR1 SEHNR, CDR2 FQNEAQ (reference sequence). The CDR3 length is 17 residues. Trimming left V 5 bases short and J 0 bases short, with 18 bases between. The CDR3 nucleotides read TGTGCCAGCAGCCAACCGGGACTGCGTACTAGCACAGATACGCAGTATTTT. Encoded protein: CASSQPGLRTSTDTQYF.

The V gene is TRBV18, the J gene TRBJ2-3, with no clear D. This CDR3 has 15 residues. The V and J ends lost 3 bases and 5 bases respectively, with 15 bases between them. Germline CDR1 reads KGHSH; CDR2 reads LQKENI. The CDR3 nucleotides are TGTGCCAGCTCACCCCGGTCCTCGGACGGAGATACGCAGTATTTT. Protein: CASSPRSSDGDTQYF.

The V and J genes are TRBV12-3 or TRBV12-4 and TRBJ1-2; D call uncertain. V lost 3 bases, J lost 8 bases, and 7 bases lay in between. The CDR3 sequence is 11 residues long. DNA of the CDR3: TGTGCCAGCAGTTTCGTCGGCGGCTACACCTTC. Translated, it gives CASSFVGGYTF.

The V call is TRBV7-3, the J call TRBJ2-3; TRBD2 aligns across 7 bases. In germline, CDR1 is SGHTA, CDR2 FQGTGA. This CDR3 is 13 amino acids long. After removal of 2 bases from V and 6 bases from J, the junction contained 2 bases not matched to a gene. The CDR3 DNA sequence: TGTGCCAGCAGCTTAGGGGGGGACGATACGCAGTATTTT. This codes for CASSLGGDDTQYF.